A few counts support the clone carrying this TCR beta chain. Its antigen is not known. This sample is part of a study of identical twins. Findings and caveats of the study: The study found that models underestimated out-of-frame TCR alpha sharing in monozygotic twins.

There are 14 residues in the CDR3. Trimming took 1 base from V and 4 from J, leaving 10 bases between them. The germline gives CDR1 MGHRA, CDR2 YSYEKL. cDNA molecules carried unique molecular identifiers, and template switching added a universal primer site. TCRdb re-called the 5' RACE reads with MiXCR, one entry per CDR3 protein. The repertoire holds 1.5 million to 2 million distinct CDR3 sequences, less than 35% seen once, with roughly 0.3% in the top ten. The source is a newborn girl in good health. The chain couples TRBV4-1 to TRBJ1-1, with D possibly being TRBD1 (6 bases). Specimen: cord blood. For the CDR3, the DNA is TGCGCCAGCAGCCAAGTCGCCAGGGGCACTGAAGCTTTCTTT. Translating gives CASSQVARGTEAFF.